The 32 T cell receptor beta chains given below trace back to one sample, sequenced in a study of graft-versus-host responses after intestinal transplantation. The method was immunoSEQ multiplex PCR; TCRdb's version includes in-frame clones alone and lacks a portion of them. The sample holds 85,000 to 100,000 clones, 80% to 95% seen once. These receptors' targets are unknown. Sequencing was performed on unstimulated CD4+ T cells sorted from spleen or lymph node cells, taken before transplant. The receptors were sampled from a human donor who was the organ donor for an intestinal transplant.

The J gene is TRBJ1-2, the V gene TRBV2; the D gene is possibly TRBD1 (5 bases). Germline CDR1 SNHLY, CDR2 FYNNEI. The germline V and J ends were trimmed by 3 bases and 5 bases, with 13 bases remaining between them. The CDR3 consists of 14 residues. For the CDR3, the DNA is TGTGCCAGCAGTGAGTCGGGCCAGGGATATGGCTACACCTTC. Its translation is CASSESGQGYGYTF. The whole variable domain, filled in from reference TRBV2 and TRBJ1-2, reads EPEVTQTPSHQVTQMGQEVILRCVPISNHLYFYWYRQILGQKVEFLVSFYNNEISEKSEIFDDQFSVERPDGSNFTLKIRSTKLEDSAMYFCASSESGQGYGYTFGSGTRLTVV.

J is TRBJ2-3 and V is TRBV5-8, with 8 nucleotides matching TRBD2. J was trimmed by 4 bases and V by 0 bases; bases with no gene match: 7. The length of the CDR3 is 16 residues. Germline-derived CDR1 and CDR2 are SGHTS and YDEGEE. CDR3 bases: TGTGCCAGCAGCTTGGGCCGACTAGCGCTGTCAGATACGCAGTATTTT. Protein: CASSLGRLALSDTQYF.

This clone was observed once. This sequence joins TRBV10-1 and TRBJ2-2; D gene uncertain. This CDR3 has 16 residues. Per germline, CDR1 WNHNN and CDR2 SYGVQD (reference sequence). Trimming stripped 6 bases from V and 0 bases from J, with 14 bases between. The DNA for the CDR3 is TGCGCCAGCAGCAAGACGAGACTGACGAACACCGGGGAGCTGTTTTTT. Its translation is CASSKTRLTNTGELFF.

The rearrangement links TRBV28 to TRBJ2-5; D is uncertain. The germline V gene encodes CDR1 MDHEN and CDR2 SYDVKM. The CDR3 length is 14 residues. The V end lost 6 bases, the J end lost 1 base, and 12 bases lay between the germline ends. CDR3 protein: CASRLRLAQETQYF. The DNA of the CDR3 is TGTGCCAGCAGACTTAGACTCGCCCAAGAGACCCAGTACTTC.

J is TRBJ2-5 and V is TRBV6-1, with 7 bases that match TRBD1. CDR1 is MNHNS, CDR2 SASEGT, per germline. The CDR3 length is 16 residues. V was pared by 3 bases and J by 1 base, with 8 bases of the junction left unmatched. DNA of the CDR3: TGTGCCAGCAGTGAGTGGGGACAGTACTTCCAAGAGACCCAGTACTTC. It is translated as CASSEWGQYFQETQYF.

This chain links TRBV6-5 with TRBJ1-5; D uncertain. CDR1 MNHEY and CDR2 SVGAGI come from the germline V gene. The CDR3 spans 14 residues. The ends were cut back, 0 bases at V and 2 bases at J, with 5 bases in the middle. CDR3 DNA sequence: TGTGCCAGCAGTTACTCGTATGGCAATCAGCCCCAGCATTTT. Translating it yields CASSYSYGNQPQHF.

The CDR3 loop reads CASSFDRISTGELFF. DNA of the CDR3: TGCGCCAGCAGCTTCGACAGGATAAGCACCGGGGAGCTGTTTTTT. The rearrangement links TRBV5-1 to TRBJ2-2; a weak D match, TRBD1 (6 bases). V gave up 2 bases and J gave up 4 bases, with 12 bases separating them. The CDR3 has 15 residues. The V gene's germline CDR1 is SGHRS and CDR2 YFSETQ.

A word on this clone: Other DNA sequences within the sample encode an identical CDR3. V gene TRBV6-1 combines with J gene TRBJ2-1; 7 positions match TRBD2. Looked up from germline, CDR1 is MNHNS and CDR2 is SASEGT. This CDR3 is 13 amino acids long. V gave up 10 bases and J gave up 2 bases; unmatched junction bases: 5. The CDR3 sequence: CATSGGTYNEQFF. The CDR3, as DNA: TGTGCCACTAGCGGAGGAACCTACAATGAGCAGTTCTTC.

The chain combines TRBV30 with TRBJ2-1, with D perhaps TRBD2 (6 bases). Germline-derived CDR1 and CDR2 are GTSNPN and SVGIG (reference sequence). Trimming pared 0 bases from V and 4 bases from J, leaving 13 bases between. The length of the CDR3 is 15 residues. CDR3 bases: TGTGCCTGGAGTGTGGGACTTTTCGTATACAATGAGCAGTTCTTC. Translation: CAWSVGLFVYNEQFF.

This clone was detected only a few times. The chain employs TRBV12-2 and TRBJ2-7; no check of the table's D call, TRBD2, against the DNA was made. TRBV12-2 is noted as a pseudogene. The CDR3 extends over 16 amino acids. In nucleotides, the CDR3 is TGTGCAAGTCACAGAGGGCCAGGCGAAGTGAACTACGAGCAGTACTTC. This translates into CASHRGPGEVNYEQYF.

J is TRBJ1-2 and V is TRBV5-1, with 12 bases matching TRBD1. The CDR3 runs 17 residues. Germline V gives CDR1 SGHRS, CDR2 YFSETQ. J gave up 3 bases and V 4 bases, and 10 bases lay outside the gene matches. The CDR3 loop reads CASSPYPGQGADYGYTF. In nucleotides, the CDR3 is TGCGCCAGCAGCCCCTATCCGGGACAGGGGGCGGACTATGGCTACACCTTC. The complete variable domain, with remaining parts taken from reference TRBV5-1 and TRBJ1-2, reads KAGVTQTPRYLIKTRGQQVTLSCSPISGHRSVSWYQQTPGQGLQFLFEYFSETQRNKGNFPGRFSGRQFSNSRSEMNVSTLELGDSALYLCASSPYPGQGADYGYTFGSGTRLTVV.

The chain links TRBV7-8 to TRBJ1-2; TRBD1 might be the D (5 bases). The CDR3 is 15 amino acids. The V end was cut by 5 bases, the J end by 4 bases, with 17 bases between. Germline CDR1 SGHVS, CDR2 FQNEAQ. This CDR3 reads CASSQRSGTAYGYTF. The CDR3, as DNA: TGTGCCAGCAGCCAACGAAGCGGGACGGCCTATGGCTACACCTTC.

V and J are TRBV30 and TRBJ1-6; no clear D. This CDR3 spans 15 amino acids. V was shortened by 0 bases and J by 10 bases, with 16 bases between the two germline ends. CDR1 GTSNPN and CDR2 SVGIG come from the germline V gene (reference sequence). CDR3 protein: CAWSVRSDPSSPLHF. The CDR3 bases are TGTGCCTGGAGTGTTCGGTCCGATCCAAGCTCACCCCTCCACTTT.

J is TRBJ1-2 and V is TRBV10-3, with D unresolved. Germline V gene sequence: CDR1 ENHRY, CDR2 SYGVKD. V gave up 0 bases and J gave up 2 bases, with 19 bases separating them. The CDR3 spans 18 residues. In nucleotides, the CDR3 is TGTGCCATCAGTGAGTCATCCCGGGTGGGTGACTGGAACTATGGCTACACCTTC. Translated: CAISESSRVGDWNYGYTF.

The V call is TRBV10-3, the J call TRBJ2-1; a possible D gene is TRBD1 (6 bases). Germline lookup yields CDR1 ENHRY and CDR2 SYGVKD. CDR3 length equals 13 residues. V gave up 3 bases and J gave up 5 bases, with 8 bases separating them. This CDR3 reads CAISDKGDNEQFF. The CDR3 nucleotides are TGTGCCATCAGTGATAAGGGGGACAATGAGCAGTTCTTC.

The chain is built from TRBV25-1 and TRBJ1-4; D remains ambiguous. From germline, CDR1 is MGHDK and CDR2 SYGVNS. CDR3 length: 17 residues. V was cut by 2 bases and J by 4 bases, with 17 bases left in between. CDR3 sequence reads: CASSERRVGGFNEKLFF. CDR3 nucleotides: TGTGCCAGCAGTGAACGAAGGGTAGGAGGGTTTAATGAAAAACTGTTTTTT.

The chain uses TRBV19 and TRBJ2-3, with 7 bases matching TRBD1. Germline V lookup: CDR1 LNHDA, CDR2 SQIVND (reference sequence). The CDR3 extends over 14 amino acids. After removal of 6 bases from V and 0 bases from J, the junction contained 3 bases not matched to a gene. Written as DNA, the CDR3 is TGTGCCAGTAGCGAGGACAGGAGCACAGATACGCAGTATTTT. Its translation: CASSEDRSTDTQYF.

The chain couples TRBV13 to TRBJ1-2; no firm D call. V lost 7 bases, J lost 1 base, and 13 bases lay in between. The V gene's germline CDR1 is PRHDT and CDR2 FYEKMQ (reference sequence). The length of the CDR3 is 14 residues. The CDR3 region is CASTARGGNYGYTF. The DNA of the CDR3 is TGTGCCAGCACCGCACGGGGAGGTAACTATGGCTACACCTTC.

This clone has just one count. This chain uses TRBV9 with TRBJ2-2; tentatively, D is TRBD2 (6 bases). The length of the CDR3 is 15 residues. CDR1 SGDLS and CDR2 YYNGEE come from the germline V gene. The V and J ends lost 8 bases and 1 base respectively, with 15 bases between them. The CDR3 spells CASGGIDKNTGELFF. The CDR3 DNA is TGTGCCAGTGGCGGGATAGATAAGAACACCGGGGAGCTGTTTTTT. Together with reference TRBV9 and TRBJ2-2, the CDR3 gives the full variable domain: DSGVTQTPKHLITATGQRVTLRCSPRSGDLSVYWYQQSLDQGLQFLIQYYNGEERAKGNILERFSAQQFPDLHSELNLSSLELGDSALYFCASGGIDKNTGELFFGEGSRLTVL.

V and J are TRBV18 and TRBJ1-6; D not resolved. Trimming removed 3 bases from V and 8 bases from J, with 11 bases in between. The CDR3 runs 14 residues. Per the germline V gene, CDR1 is KGHSH and CDR2 is LQKENI. The CDR3: CASSPTGKDSPLHF. Here the CDR3 DNA reads TGTGCCAGCTCACCTACGGGGAAGGATTCACCCCTCCACTTT.

The chain joins TRBV7-2 to TRBJ2-2, with TRBD2 as a possible D gene (5 bases). The CDR3 sequence is 14 residues long. Trimming removed 1 base from V and 7 bases from J, with 10 bases in between. Per germline, CDR1 SGHTA and CDR2 FQGNSA. The CDR3 DNA follows: TGTGCCAGCAGCTTAGGACTGAGCGGCGGGGAGCTGTTTTTT. Protein: CASSLGLSGGELFF.

The chain links TRBV7-2 to TRBJ2-3; TRBD2 matches at 9 bases. V lost 5 bases to trimming and J lost 2 bases; unmatched junction nucleotides: 8. The CDR3 has 16 amino acids. CDR1 SGHTA and CDR2 FQGNSA come from the germline V gene. CDR3 sequence (DNA): TGTGCCAGCAGCCGCGGGAGGGCGGGGGACACAGATACGCAGTATTTT. Its protein is CASSRGRAGDTDTQYF. Combining the CDR3 with reference TRBV7-2 and TRBJ2-3 gives the whole variable domain GAGVSQSPSNKVTEKGKDVELRCDPISGHTALYWYRQSLGQGLEFLIYFQGNSAPDKSGLPSDRFSAERTGGSVSTLTIQRTQQEDSAVYLCASSRGRAGDTDTQYFGPGTRLTVL.

This clone was recorded only once. The J gene is TRBJ1-1, the V gene TRBV10-3; possibly TRBD1 for D (5 bases). The germline V gene has CDR1 ENHRY and CDR2 SYGVKD. The germline V and J ends were trimmed by 4 bases and 3 bases, with 6 bases remaining between them. The CDR3 runs to 12 residues. CDR3 bases: TGTGCCATCAGTGGACAGTACACTGAAGCTTTCTTT. Amino acids: CAISGQYTEAFF.

About this clone itself: The junction and the germline gene differ at one end; a read error may be behind it. The J gene is TRBJ2-7, the V gene TRBV27; D gene ambiguous. The length of the CDR3 is 13 residues. In germline, CDR1 is MNHEY, CDR2 SMNVEV (reference sequence). The CDR3 spells CASSLYLRSSLDF. CDR3 nucleotides: TGTGCCAGCAGTTTATACCTCCGGAGCTCATTGGACTTC.

This sequence joins TRBV2 and TRBJ1-2, with TRBD1 matching 8 bases. Germline V lookup: CDR1 SNHLY, CDR2 FYNNEI. With V trimmed by 2 bases and J by 6 bases, 5 bases remained unmatched. CDR3 size: 14 residues. In DNA, the CDR3 is TGTGCCAGCAGTGAATACAGGGGGGCCGATGGCTACACCTTC. It codes for CASSEYRGADGYTF.

The chain is built from TRBV27 and TRBJ1-3; 7 bases are a match to TRBD1. Germline V lookup: CDR1 MNHEY, CDR2 SMNVEV (reference sequence). The CDR3 contains 16 residues. The ends lost 6 bases at V and 2 bases at J; junction bases unmatched: 10. CDR3 residues: CASSASQGGPGNTIYF. The CDR3 DNA is TGTGCCAGCAGCGCTTCTCAGGGGGGACCTGGAAACACCATATATTTT.

The rearrangement joins TRBV28 to TRBJ2-1, with 11 bases lining up with TRBD2. There are 15 residues in the CDR3. Germline V gives CDR1 MDHEN, CDR2 SYDVKM. J was trimmed by 8 bases and V by 4 bases; bases with no gene match: 7. The CDR3 reads CASSSAGTSGHEQFF. CDR3 bases: TGTGCCAGCAGTTCAGCCGGGACTAGCGGCCATGAGCAGTTCTTC.

This rearrangement joins TRBV28 to TRBJ2-5, with D unclear. Between the trimmed V and J ends, which lost 2 bases and 5 bases, there was a span of 9 bases. Per the germline V gene, CDR1 is MDHEN and CDR2 is SYDVKM. CDR3 length equals 13 residues. CDR3 in amino acids: CASSLMGVETQYF. As DNA, the CDR3 is TGTGCCAGCAGTTTAATGGGCGTGGAGACCCAGTACTTC.

The chain employs TRBV25-1 and TRBJ1-2; 10 nucleotides match TRBD1. CDR3 size: 14 residues. Trimming cost V 6 bases and J 7 bases; bases outside gene matches: 8. Germline-derived CDR1 and CDR2 are MGHDK and SYGVNS. CDR3 in DNA: TGTGCCAGCAGGGGGACAGGGGAGGCTCTTGGCTACACCTTC. It is translated as CASRGTGEALGYTF.

The chain employs TRBV30 and TRBJ1-5; the D gene is possibly TRBD1 (6 bases). The CDR3 runs to 17 residues. V lost 1 base, J lost 3 bases, and 19 bases lay in between. Germline CDR1 and CDR2: GTSNPN and SVGIG (reference sequence). The CDR3 DNA sequence: TGTGCCTGGAGTGCCCGACAGGTACGCAGACCCAATCAGCCCCAGCATTTT. This translates into CAWSARQVRRPNQPQHF.

CDR3 coding DNA: TGTGCCAGCAGCGAGGAGGGACAGGGAGACTATGGCTACACCTTC. Protein sequence: CASSEEGQGDYGYTF. This rearrangement joins TRBV5-4 to TRBJ1-2; 9 bases match TRBD1. Trimming removed 4 bases from V and 3 bases from J; junction bases left unmatched: 7. CDR3 length: 15 amino acids. Germline-derived CDR1 and CDR2 are SGHNT and YYREEE (reference sequence).

The chain employs TRBV28 and TRBJ2-2; TRBD2 matches at 7 bases. Per the germline V gene, CDR1 is MDHEN and CDR2 is SYDVKM. CDR3 length: 16 amino acids. V trimming: 6 bases; J trimming: 1 base; junction bases outside the gene matches: 8. In DNA, the CDR3 is TGTGCCAGCAGACTCGCGTTAGCGGGGAACACCGGGGAGCTGTTTTTT. Protein product: CASRLALAGNTGELFF.